This TCR beta chain was found in a study of radiation and T cells in renal cell carcinoma. As for this clone: No antigen is known for it.

The germline V gene has CDR1 SGHDT and CDR2 YYEEEE. V lost 6 bases, J lost 4 bases, and 13 bases lay in between. There are 13 residues in the CDR3. Profiled with immunoSEQ multiplex PCR; TCRdb holds only in-frame clones, not every one. The sample has some 120,000 clones; roughly 91% are singletons. The sample's time point: blood 2 weeks post-SBRT. Stated treatment: 15 Gy SBRT to primary tumor, nephrectomy 4 weeks later. The patient's renal cell carcinoma had clear cell pathology. Findings and limits, study-wide: Top tumor clonotypes rose in blood 2 weeks post-radiation, then contracted.

Source: blood, taken from a patient whose treatment included radiotherapy and nephrectomy. The clonotype originates from a woman in her 70s with renal cell carcinoma. J is TRBJ2-5 and V is TRBV5-6, with a possible D match to TRBD1 (6 bases). CDR3 protein: CASTRDILETQYF. In DNA, the CDR3 is TGTGCCAGCACCCGGGACATTCTAGAGACCCAGTACTTC.